The clone carrying this T cell receptor beta chain was seen more than once but under ten times. Its antigen is currently unknown. This record belongs to a study of blood T cells in healthy people across ages. Study results and caveats: Older individuals had lower TCR beta diversity per million T cells (the decline was roughly linear).

Alongside a J-beta primer mix, a sample-barcoded 5' primer served in a second PCR lasting about 6 to 12 cycles. TCRdb re-analysed the 5' RACE reads in MiXCR, keeping a single row per CDR3 protein. This table holds around 2 million distinct CDR3 sequences, roughly 43% found once. The germline CDR1 and CDR2 sequences are SGHKS and YYEKEE (reference sequence). CDR3 size: 12 residues. Every participating donor contributed roughly 11 milliliters of peripheral blood through a draw. Isolation per sample recovered at least 6 million PBMCs. This rearrangement joins TRBV5-5 to TRBJ1-1; no reliable D call. The DNA matches TRBJ2-3 better at its end, which makes the J call doubtful. What was sequenced was blood. The origin of this receptor is a human donor in good health. The CDR3 protein is CASSLGAIPQYF. The DNA of the CDR3 is TGTGCCAGCAGCTTGGGTGCGATACCCCAGTATTTT.